The clone carrying this T cell receptor beta chain was seen many times. Other DNA sequences within the sample encode an identical CDR3. This entry comes from a study of blood T cell repertoires in COVID-19. Profiling relied on immunoSEQ multiplex PCR, and the TCRdb table lists in-frame clones only, not all of them. The table records around 190,000 clones, around 80% of them present only once. The CDR3 covers 12 residues. Germline V gene lookup returns CDR1 GTSNPN and CDR2 SVGIG (reference sequence). V lost 0 bases to trimming and J lost 6 bases, with 6 bases between them. This sequence originates from a human donor in a cohort sampled during active COVID-19. The J gene is TRBJ1-5, the V gene TRBV30; perhaps TRBD1 as D (6 bases). The sample comprised peripheral blood. CDR3 sequence: CAWSVQGQPQHF. The CDR3 nucleotides read TGTGCCTGGAGTGTACAGGGTCAGCCCCAGCATTTT.